This TCR beta chain stems from a study of T-cell reconstitution after alpha-beta-depleted transplantation in children (dated by TCRdb to 2016 to 2018). Context from the whole study: Using TCR repertoire profiling, the study quantitatively followed how T-cell immune reconstitution unfolded in children after TCRalphabeta/CD19-depleted allogeneic hematopoietic cell transplantation.

A few counts support this clonotype. Its antigen remains unidentified. No base quality values were provided; no much bigger clone lies one nucleotide off. CDR1 and CDR2 are drawn from the germline V gene: MDHEN, SYDVKM. The CDR3 has 11 amino acids, counting the end cysteine and phenylalanine. CDR3 DNA only is kept here, 33 bases in frame from base 1. V was cut back by 6 bases and J by 10 bases, leaving a gap of 7 bases between them. Libraries were built with PCR. For sequencing, an Illumina HiSeq 2500 was employed. TCR library preparation used molecular barcoding, with unique molecular identifiers applied to normalize quantification of the TCRbeta repertoire. TCRdb itself trimmed the public reads at Q25 with fastp, ran MiXCR and retained productive beta chains. Rows matching on CDR3 protein sequence are summarized as one entry with the most common DNA and genes. This sample lists roughly 490,000 distinct CDR3 sequences; roughly 10% were detected once. The biggest ten clones account for 14% of the sample.

Overall study results and their limits: Apparently early alphabetaT-cell count recovery about two months after transplant reportedly relied on only several hundred rapidly expanded clones derived from non-depleted graft cells. The frequencies of hyperexpanded clones fell over the following months, and after one year, T-cell counts and TCRbeta diversity were mostly attributed to newly produced T cells. The high TCRbeta diversity at day 60 in some patients was ascribed to recipient T cells and intrathymic progenitors that had survived conditioning.

Read against the paper, the sample's treatment or condition label means: allogeneic hematopoietic cell transplantation with graft depleted of TCRalphabeta T cells and CD19 B cells. TCRalphabeta/CD19-depleted allogeneic hematopoietic cell grafts were given to the transplant recipients, all of whom were children. The sequence joins TRBV28 to TRBJ1-6, and the D gene may be TRBD1, 5 bases matching. The source material was PBMCs, mostly from graft donor cells, sampled 180 days after TCRalphabeta/CD19-depleted stem cell transplant. This TCR came from a female patient aged 2 to 10 who had a stem cell transplant for aplastic anemia, so the T cells may come from the graft donor. DNA sequence: TGTGCCAGCAGGGGGGGGTCACCCCTCCACTTT. This sequence encodes CASRGGSPLHF.